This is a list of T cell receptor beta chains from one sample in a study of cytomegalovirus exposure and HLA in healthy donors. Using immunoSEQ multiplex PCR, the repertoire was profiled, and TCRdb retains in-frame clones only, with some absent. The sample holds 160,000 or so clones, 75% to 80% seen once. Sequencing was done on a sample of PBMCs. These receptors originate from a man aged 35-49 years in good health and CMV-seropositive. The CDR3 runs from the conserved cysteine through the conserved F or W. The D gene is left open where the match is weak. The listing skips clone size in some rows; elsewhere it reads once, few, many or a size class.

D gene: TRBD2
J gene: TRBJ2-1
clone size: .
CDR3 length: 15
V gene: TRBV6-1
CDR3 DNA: TGTGCCAGCAGCCGAAGGAGCGGGATCAGGGATGAGCAGTTCTTC
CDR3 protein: CASSRRSGIRDEQFF

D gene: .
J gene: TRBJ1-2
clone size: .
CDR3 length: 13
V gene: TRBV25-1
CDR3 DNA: TGTGCCAGCAGTTCCCATAGCTACTATGGCTACACCTTC
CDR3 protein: CASSSHSYYGYTF

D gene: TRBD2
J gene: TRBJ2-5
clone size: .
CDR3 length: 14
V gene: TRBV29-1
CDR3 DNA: TGCAGCGTTTCGGGACTAGCGGGATCGGGGACCCAGTACTTC
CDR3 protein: CSVSGLAGSGTQYF

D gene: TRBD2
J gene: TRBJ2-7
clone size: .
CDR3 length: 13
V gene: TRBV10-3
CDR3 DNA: TGTGCCATCAGCGAGCTGGGGACTACCGAGCAGTACTTC
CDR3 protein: CAISELGTTEQYF

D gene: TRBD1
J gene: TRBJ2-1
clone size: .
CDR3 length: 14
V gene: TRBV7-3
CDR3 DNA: TGTGCCAGCAGCGACAGGGGGCTTGACAATGAGCAGTTCTTC
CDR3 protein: CASSDRGLDNEQFF

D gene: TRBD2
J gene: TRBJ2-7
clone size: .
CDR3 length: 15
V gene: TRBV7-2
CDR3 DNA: TGTGCCAGCAGCGCCATAGCGGGAGTAATTTACGAGCAGTACTTC
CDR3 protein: CASSAIAGVIYEQYF

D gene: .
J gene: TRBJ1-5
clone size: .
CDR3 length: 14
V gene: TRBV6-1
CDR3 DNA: TGTGCCAGCAGGAGCTTTTATAGCAATCAGCCCCAGCATTTT
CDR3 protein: CASRSFYSNQPQHF

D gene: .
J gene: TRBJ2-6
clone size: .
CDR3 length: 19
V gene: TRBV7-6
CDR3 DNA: TGTGCCAGCAGCTTAGCGACTGCATTTTCCTCCGTTGGGGCCAACGTCCTGACTTTC
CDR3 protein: CASSLATAFSSVGANVLTF

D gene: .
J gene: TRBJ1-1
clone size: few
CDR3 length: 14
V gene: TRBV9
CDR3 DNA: TGTGCCAGCAGCGCCGGGGGTTTGAACACTGAAGCTTTCTTT
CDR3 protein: CASSAGGLNTEAFF

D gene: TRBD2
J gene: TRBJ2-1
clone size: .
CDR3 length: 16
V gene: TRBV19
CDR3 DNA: TGTGCCAGTAGTCTGGCGGACGCTACTAGCGGAGACAGGCGGTTCTTC
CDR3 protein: CASSLADATSGDRRFF

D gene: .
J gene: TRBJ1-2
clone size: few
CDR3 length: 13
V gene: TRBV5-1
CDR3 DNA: TGCGCCAGCAGCTTGGGGACAAGATATGGCTACACCTTC
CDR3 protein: CASSLGTRYGYTF

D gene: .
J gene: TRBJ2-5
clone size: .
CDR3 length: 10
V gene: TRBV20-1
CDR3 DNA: TGCAGTGCCCCTCAAGAGACCCAGTACTTC
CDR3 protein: CSAPQETQYF

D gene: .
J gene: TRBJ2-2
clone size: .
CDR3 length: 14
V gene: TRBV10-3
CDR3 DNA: TGTGCCATCAGAGAGGGGAGAAACACCGGGGAGCTGTTTTTT
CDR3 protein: CAIREGRNTGELFF

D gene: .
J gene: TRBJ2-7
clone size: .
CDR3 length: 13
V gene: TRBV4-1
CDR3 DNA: TGCGCCAGCAGCCTTCGACAGGCCTACGAGCAGTACTTC
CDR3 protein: CASSLRQAYEQYF

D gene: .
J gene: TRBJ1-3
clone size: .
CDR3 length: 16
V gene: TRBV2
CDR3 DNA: TGTGCCAGCAGTGAAGCGCTGGCAGGGACTGGAAACACCATATATTTT
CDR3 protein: CASSEALAGTGNTIYF

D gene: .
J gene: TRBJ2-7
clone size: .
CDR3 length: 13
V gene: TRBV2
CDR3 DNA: TGTGCCAGCTCTGGGGGGTTCCCCTACGAGCAGTACTTC
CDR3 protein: CASSGGFPYEQYF

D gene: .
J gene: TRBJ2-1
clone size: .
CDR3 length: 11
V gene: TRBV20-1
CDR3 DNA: TGCAGTGCTAGAGATCGACTGGGGCAGTTCTTC
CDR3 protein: CSARDRLGQFF

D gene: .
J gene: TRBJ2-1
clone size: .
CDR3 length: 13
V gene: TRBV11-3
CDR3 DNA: TGTGCCAGCAGCTTAGATGGCCAGGCTGAGCAGTTCTTC
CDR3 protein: CASSLDGQAEQFF